This TCR beta chain was documented in a study of T cells in narcolepsy. Study outcomes and limitations: Reportedly, autoreactive clonotypes were serially detected in patients' blood but not controls'. No autoreactive T cell clone sequences appeared in some memory CD4+ repertoires.

In the case of this clone: The antigen is undetermined.

The assay was immunoSEQ multiplex PCR, and TCRdb's table has in-frame clones only and misses some. The sample gives about 26,000 clones, roughly four fifths of which show up once; around 0.99% is in the top ten. Germline trimming cut 5 bases from V and 8 bases from J; bases unmatched to any gene: 14. Germline assignment: CDR1 MNHEY and CDR2 SVGAGI. The CDR3 sequence is 15 residues long. The V call is TRBV6-5, the J call TRBJ1-2; the match to TRBD1 covers 7 bases. The clonotype originates from a human donor in good health. Material for sequencing was memory (CD45RA-) CD4+ T cells from blood. CDR3 region: CASSATTDRANGYTF. CDR3 coding DNA: TGTGCCAGCAGTGCCACCACCGACAGGGCTAACGGCTACACCTTC.